A selection of T cell receptor beta chains follows, all from one sample in a study of radiotherapy plus CTLA-4 blockade in lung cancer. Generated by immunoSEQ multiplex PCR, the TCRdb table keeps only in-frame clones and is missing some. The data hold tens of thousands of clones, with over 75% observed a single time. The sequencing here drew on peripheral blood, taken from a patient treated with radiotherapy plus ipilimumab. These receptors all stem from a human donor with non-small cell lung cancer that progressed on radiotherapy plus ipilimumab. Each CDR3 is given with its conserved first and last residue. The order of the fields is V gene, J gene, CDR3 length, CDR3 protein.

>TRBV19|TRBJ1-5|14
CASSREYSNQPQHF
>TRBV5-1|TRBJ1-5|13
CASRGGEGQPQHF
>TRBV6-1|TRBJ1-4|14
CASRVGTTNEKLFF
>TRBV28|TRBJ1-5|13
CATLPNSNQPQHF
>TRBV10-3|TRBJ1-5|14
CAIGQGGGNQPQHF
>TRBV6-4|TRBJ1-5|15
CASRGTGNLYQPQHF
>TRBV6-1|TRBJ2-7|15
CASRGEGANYYEQYF
>TRBV27|TRBJ2-5|17
CASSSYRLREAQETQYF
>TRBV27|TRBJ2-7|15
CASSLTGTGSYEQYF
>TRBV9|TRBJ2-7|14
CASSPGTVLYEQYF
>TRBV7-9|TRBJ2-3|15
CASSLGSGPRDTQYF
>TRBV5-8|TRBJ1-3|17
CASSLERASSSGNTIYF
>TRBV9|TRBJ2-1|15
CASSPRTSGGNEQFF
>TRBV7-8|TRBJ1-2|13
CASSLNWGSVETF
>TRBV5-6|TRBJ2-3|11
CASRSTDTQYF
>TRBV4-2|TRBJ1-2|15
CASSQEGGGLAGYTF
>TRBV5-1|TRBJ2-7|15
CASSLVSGNSYEQYF
>TRBV7-9|TRBJ2-1|14
CASSPRGEGNEQFF
>TRBV5-8|TRBJ1-6|14
CASSQQLPNSPLHF
>TRBV7-9|TRBJ1-1|15
CASSLGTGYFPKSFF
>TRBV5-6|TRBJ1-1|13
CATSNRGAFEAFF
>TRBV29-1|TRBJ2-1|17
CSVEENRFGPSYNEQFF
>TRBV29-1|TRBJ1-4|13
CSVSKGLNQKLFF
>TRBV4-2|TRBJ1-1|15
CASSQELAANTEAFF
>TRBV19|TRBJ2-4|15
CASSWGHDAKNIQYF
>TRBV7-6|TRBJ2-2|15
CASSQGQGTAGELFF
>TRBV5-4|TRBJ2-1|11
CASSPNNEQFF
>TRBV18|TRBJ1-1|16
CASSPASGQVGTEAFF
>TRBV4-3|TRBJ2-7|15
CASSQGLAGGNEQYF
>TRBV5-4|TRBJ2-7|15
CASSLVGQGGNEQYF
>TRBV4-3|TRBJ2-1|17
CASSQDWGRAGLNEQFF
>TRBV4-1|TRBJ1-3|18
CASGRAGTGARSGNTIYF
>TRBV7-2|TRBJ2-3|16
CASSYGGGRGTDTQYF
>TRBV6-6|TRBJ1-6|15
CATVRDRPYNSPLHF
>TRBV9|TRBJ1-5|16
CASSSDGGVGNQPQHF
>TRBV29-1|TRBJ1-2|12
CSVDSSNYGYTF
>TRBV7-3|TRBJ2-2|12
CASQGGTGELFF
>TRBV6-5|TRBJ1-5|13
CASSYDGNQPQHF
>TRBV2|TRBJ1-2|15
CASAPGTGEWNGYTF
>TRBV6-5|TRBJ2-7|14
CASSYLGTKDEQYF
>TRBV6-1|TRBJ2-7|13
CASRGGQAYEQYF
>TRBV6-6|TRBJ2-5|14
CASSTGLAEETQYF
>TRBV27|TRBJ1-1|14
CASSFDLRNTEAFF
>TRBV7-2|TRBJ1-3|16
CASSSGQGSSGNTIYF
>TRBV18|TRBJ2-7|12
CASSPATREQYF
>TRBV9|TRBJ2-1|15
CASSGGRGSYNEQFF
>TRBV10-2|TRBJ2-3|11
CATESTYTQYF
>TRBV7-2|TRBJ2-7|13
CASSRDYSYEQYF
>TRBV11-2|TRBJ2-1|15
CASSPGTSGGLRQFF
>TRBV11-2|TRBJ2-1|14
CASSSTGQGGEQFF
>TRBV7-2|TRBJ2-7|14
CASSLVGRGYEQYF
>TRBV5-1|TRBJ1-2|14
CASSLWQGADGYTF
>TRBV9|TRBJ1-5|16
CASSAPPGANNQPQHF